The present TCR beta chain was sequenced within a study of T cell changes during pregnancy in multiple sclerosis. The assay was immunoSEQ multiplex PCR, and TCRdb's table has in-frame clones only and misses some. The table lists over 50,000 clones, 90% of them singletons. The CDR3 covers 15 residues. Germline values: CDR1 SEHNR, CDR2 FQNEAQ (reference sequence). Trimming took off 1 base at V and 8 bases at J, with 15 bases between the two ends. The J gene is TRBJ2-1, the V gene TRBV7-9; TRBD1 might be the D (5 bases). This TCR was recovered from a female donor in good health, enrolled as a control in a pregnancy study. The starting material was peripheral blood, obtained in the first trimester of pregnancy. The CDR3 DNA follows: TGTGCCAGCAGCTTAGATCGGACAAACGTGGATGAGCAGTTCTTC. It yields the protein CASSLDRTNVDEQFF.